These 18 T cell receptor beta chains originate from one sample sequenced in a study of patients and donors after allogeneic stem cell transplantation. Each CDR3 protein is one row after TCRdb ran MiXCR on the RT-PCR reads. The data show about 30,000 distinct CDR3 sequences, over 7% seen once. The sequenced sample was blood, either unsorted or a sorted T cell fraction (not recorded which). The receptors stem from a human donor who was either an allogeneic HSCT recipient or a stem cell or donor lymphocyte infusion donor (not recorded which). It is not recorded whose cells these are; they may come from a transplant donor.

This clonotype was seen ten or more times. This chain connects TRBV6-5 to TRBJ1-2; D unresolved. CDR1 is MNHEY, CDR2 SVGAGI, per germline. Trimming took 2 bases from V and 2 from J, leaving 9 bases between them. The CDR3 spans 14 residues. CDR3 residues: CASSYEGANYGYTF. CDR3 DNA: TGTGCCAGCAGTTACGAGGGCGCCAACTATGGCTACACCTTC.

This clonotype was observed many times. V is TRBV5-1 and J is TRBJ2-3; 8 positions agree with TRBD2. V shed 7 bases and J 2 bases; nucleotides not matched to a gene: 6. The CDR3 sequence is 14 residues long. Germline CDR1 SGHRS, CDR2 YFSETQ. As DNA, the CDR3 is TGCGCCAGCGTTCGGGGGGGCTCCACAGATACGCAGTATTTT. Its protein is CASVRGGSTDTQYF. Full variable domain (rest looked up from reference TRBV5-1 and TRBJ2-3): KAGVTQTPRYLIKTRGQQVTLSCSPISGHRSVSWYQQTPGQGLQFLFEYFSETQRNKGNFPGRFSGRQFSNSRSEMNVSTLELGDSALYLCASVRGGSTDTQYFGPGTRLTVL.

A few counts support this clonotype. This chain joins TRBV7-9 and TRBJ1-1, with D unclear. The CDR3 loop spans 12 amino acids. Per germline, CDR1 SEHNR and CDR2 FQNEAQ (reference sequence). V was shortened by 1 base and J by 2 bases, with 2 bases between the two germline ends. CDR3 coding DNA: TGTGCCAGCAGCTTAGTTAACACTGAAGCTTTCTTT. Encoded protein: CASSLVNTEAFF.

This clonotype was recorded a few times. V and J are TRBV20-1 and TRBJ1-1, with 8 bases matching TRBD1. This CDR3 has 13 amino acids. Germline assignment: CDR1 DFQATT and CDR2 SNEGSKA (reference sequence). V shed 3 bases, J shed 5 bases, and the junction held 5 bases outside the gene matches. CDR3 coding DNA: TGCAGTGCTAGCGGGACAGGCAGGACTGAAGCTTTCTTT. It codes for CSASGTGRTEAFF.

This clonotype was recorded a few times. The V and J genes are TRBV7-9 and TRBJ1-5, with 7 bases identical to TRBD1. The length of the CDR3 is 16 residues. V was clipped by 5 bases and J by 3 bases; unmatched bases: 10. Germline V gene sequence: CDR1 SEHNR, CDR2 FQNEAQ (reference sequence). CDR3 sequence: CASSPNSGGPNQPQHF. The CDR3 nucleotides read TGTGCCAGCAGCCCAAACTCAGGGGGTCCCAATCAGCCCCAGCATTTT.

This clonotype is labeled as medium-sized (0.01 to 0.1%). The V call is TRBV11-2, the J call TRBJ2-4, with D possibly matching TRBD2 (6 bases). Germline CDR1 SGHAT, CDR2 FQNNGV. This CDR3 contains 16 residues. Trimming removed 5 bases at V and 6 bases at J, with 20 bases between. The CDR3 loop is CASSPWTMTRANIQYF. CDR3 in DNA: TGTGCCAGCAGCCCCTGGACCATGACTAGGGCAAACATTCAGTACTTC.

This clonotype was recorded at least ten times. The rearrangement uses TRBV9 and TRBJ1-2; possibly TRBD1 for D (6 bases). Per the germline V gene, CDR1 is SGDLS and CDR2 is YYNGEE. Between the trimmed V and J ends, which lost 0 bases and 2 bases, there was a span of 20 bases. The CDR3 totals 18 residues. The CDR3 protein is CASSVAPLGQRRNYGYTF. For the CDR3, the DNA is TGTGCCAGCAGCGTAGCCCCCCTAGGACAGAGAAGGAACTATGGCTACACCTTC. Full variable domain (remainder filled in from reference TRBV9 and TRBJ1-2): DSGVTQTPKHLITATGQRVTLRCSPRSGDLSVYWYQQSLDQGLQFLIQYYNGEERAKGNILERFSAQQFPDLHSELNLSSLELGDSALYFCASSVAPLGQRRNYGYTFGSGTRLTVV.

This clonotype is a singleton in its sample. CDR3 coding DNA: TGCGCCAGCAGCCAAGCCCGAATGGGGCAAGAGACCCAGTACTTC. It encodes CASSQARMGQETQYF. V and J are TRBV4-1 and TRBJ2-5; D remains unclear. There are 15 residues in the CDR3. In germline, CDR1 is MGHRA, CDR2 YSYEKL. V lost 1 base, J lost 2 bases, and 11 bases lay in between.

The genes are TRBV7-9 and TRBJ1-2, with 9 bases aligning to TRBD1. J gave up 4 bases and V 4 bases, and 4 bases lay outside the gene matches. This CDR3 has 14 amino acids. Germline lookup yields CDR1 SEHNR and CDR2 FQNEAQ (reference sequence). CDR3 DNA: TGTGCCAGCAGCTCCACAGGGGGCAGCTATGGCTACACCTTC. As protein: CASSSTGGSYGYTF.

In its sample, this clonotype was seen many times. J is TRBJ2-5 and V is TRBV20-1; tentatively, D is TRBD2 (7 bases). Germline assignment: CDR1 DFQATT and CDR2 SNEGSKA (reference sequence). V lost 3 bases, J lost 5 bases, and 13 bases lay in between. This CDR3 contains 13 residues. CDR3 in amino acids: CSARPAGAETQYF. CDR3 DNA sequence: TGCAGTGCTAGGCCCGCGGGGGCGGAGACCCAGTACTTC.

This clonotype showed up many times. The chain combines TRBV12-3 or TRBV12-4 with TRBJ1-2; D call uncertain. V lost 5 bases and J 6 bases, leaving 13 bases between the germline ends. The CDR3 has 13 residues. In DNA, the CDR3 is TGTGCCAGCAGTCCCCAATCCGGGAATGGCTACACCTTC. Residues: CASSPQSGNGYTF.

In its sample, this clonotype was seen many times. The chain joins TRBV2 to TRBJ1-5; D is ambiguous. V was trimmed by 6 bases and J by 0 bases, leaving 6 bases between them. CDR1 is SNHLY and CDR2 is FYNNEI in the germline V gene. The CDR3 loop spans 13 amino acids. The CDR3 reads CASRRDSNQPQHF. The CDR3 nucleotides are TGTGCCAGCAGACGAGATAGCAATCAGCCCCAGCATTTT.

This clonotype was recorded a few times. The CDR3: CASSLGGGETQYF. The CDR3 bases are TGCGCCAGCAGCTTGGGAGGGGGAGAGACCCAGTACTTC. The J gene is TRBJ2-5, the V gene TRBV5-1; a possible D gene is TRBD1 (6 bases). Per the germline V gene, CDR1 is SGHRS and CDR2 is YFSETQ. V was cut by 0 bases and J by 4 bases, with 7 bases left in between. There are 13 residues in the CDR3.

This clonotype was recorded at least ten times. The V gene is TRBV29-1, the J gene TRBJ2-1; D gene uncertain. This CDR3 has 10 amino acids. The germline CDR1 and CDR2 sequences are SQVTM and ANQGSEA. Trimming removed 4 bases from V and 15 bases from J, with 13 bases in between. The CDR3 loop reads CSVGGSPAFF. The CDR3 DNA follows: TGCAGCGTTGGAGGATCCCCGGCGTTCTTC.

This clonotype occurred many times. The rearrangement joins TRBV7-9 to TRBJ2-6; D gene uncertain. This CDR3 has 16 residues. CDR1 is SEHNR and CDR2 is FQNEAQ in the germline V gene (reference sequence). V was shortened by 7 bases and J by 0 bases, with 13 bases between the two germline ends. The DNA of the CDR3 is TGTGCCAGCAACCCCCAAAGAGACTCTGGGGCCAACGTCCTGACTTTC. It codes for CASNPQRDSGANVLTF. The full variable domain, with the rest looked up from reference TRBV7-9 and TRBJ2-6, is DTGVSQNPRHKITKRGQNVTFRCDPISEHNRLYWYRQTLGQGPEFLTYFQNEAQLEKSRLLSDRFSAERPKGSFSTLEIQRTEQGDSAMYLCASNPQRDSGANVLTFGAGSRLTVL.

This clonotype occurred many times. This chain joins TRBV12-3 or TRBV12-4 and TRBJ1-2; no firm D call. CDR3 length equals 15 residues. Trimming stripped 1 base from V and 4 bases from J, with 13 bases between. CDR3 nucleotide sequence: TGTGCCAGCAGTTTAGATCCCAGGAACCCCTATGGCTACACCTTC. This gives the protein CASSLDPRNPYGYTF.

This clonotype was picked up a small number of times. The genes are TRBV7-9 and TRBJ2-5; the match to TRBD2 covers 13 bases. In germline, CDR1 is SEHNR, CDR2 FQNEAQ (reference sequence). This CDR3 contains 16 residues. V lost 7 bases and J lost 5; bases outside the gene matches: 10. The CDR3 spells CASIEATSGGRETQYF. The DNA of the CDR3 is TGTGCCAGCATCGAGGCGACTAGCGGGGGGCGGGAGACCCAGTACTTC.

This clonotype came up many times. This rearrangement joins TRBV5-1 to TRBJ2-5; possibly TRBD1 for D (6 bases). The germline V gene encodes CDR1 SGHRS and CDR2 YFSETQ. V lost 4 bases and J 1 base, leaving 8 bases between the germline ends. The CDR3 is made up of 13 amino acids. CDR3: CASSNRVQETQYF. In DNA form, the CDR3 reads TGCGCCAGCAGCAACAGGGTCCAAGAGACCCAGTACTTC.